Below are 14 T cell receptor beta chains sequenced from a single sample in a study of beta chain features in type 1 diabetes. The antigens these receptors bind are not known. Expressed TCRB transcripts got sequenced, as all isolated RNA was reverse transcribed. Data came from immunoSEQ multiplex PCR; TCRdb stores just in-frame clones and leaves some out. The data hold hundreds of thousands of clones, with approximately 10% observed a single time. Study-level findings and limits: Type 1 diabetes patients had moderately but significantly shorter TCRB CDR3s in all four CD4+ subsets.

The source material was naive CD4+ T cells from blood. The receptors were sampled from a man aged 25-40 years with type 1 diabetes.

J is TRBJ2-3 and V is TRBV7-9; 7 positions agree with TRBD2. The ends lost 0 bases at V and 4 bases at J; junction bases unmatched: 7. There are 16 residues in the CDR3. Germline CDR1 reads SEHNR; CDR2 reads FQNEAQ (reference sequence). The CDR3 bases are TGTGCCAGCAGCTTAGCGGAGACTAGCTTTGCAGATACGCAGTATTTT. Protein sequence: CASSLAETSFADTQYF.

This clone showed up just a few times. V is TRBV25-1 and J is TRBJ2-3; D remains unclear. The length of the CDR3 is 12 residues. Trimming cost V 3 bases and J 4 bases, with 5 bases left between them. Germline-derived CDR1 and CDR2 are MGHDK and SYGVNS. The DNA of the CDR3 is TGTGCCAGCAGTGACCGAGCAGATACGCAGTATTTT. Translating it yields CASSDRADTQYF.

This clone came up a few times. The chain links TRBV5-1 to TRBJ1-5, with unresolved D. Trimming left V 0 bases short and J 4 bases short, with 5 bases between. Per germline, CDR1 SGHRS and CDR2 YFSETQ. The CDR3 consists of 13 residues. The DNA of the CDR3 is TGCGCCAGCAGCTTGGCCCCAAATCAGCCCCAGCATTTT. Residues: CASSLAPNQPQHF.

V gene TRBV11-2 combines with J gene TRBJ2-1; 7 bases are a match to TRBD2. Germline values: CDR1 SGHAT, CDR2 FQNNGV. V lost 6 bases to trimming and J lost 0 bases; unmatched junction nucleotides: 5. The CDR3 has 15 residues. This CDR3 is CASSHRGVSYNEQFF. CDR3 sequence (DNA): TGTGCCAGCAGTCATCGGGGGGTCTCCTACAATGAGCAGTTCTTC.

Many counts were recorded for this clone. The chain joins TRBV14 to TRBJ2-1, with 8 nucleotides matching TRBD1. CDR1 is SGHDN and CDR2 is FVKESK in the germline V gene. This CDR3 is 14 amino acids long. J lost 4 bases, V lost 4 bases, and 3 bases had no gene match. This chain's CDR3 is CASSPGQEYNEQFF. CDR3 DNA: TGTGCCAGCAGCCCGGGACAGGAGTACAATGAGCAGTTCTTC.

Only a few counts were recorded for this clone. J is TRBJ1-2 and V is TRBV28; 7 bases line up with TRBD1. CDR1 is MDHEN and CDR2 is SYDVKM in the germline V gene. V lost 10 bases to trimming and J lost 6 bases; unmatched junction nucleotides: 8. The CDR3 spans 12 residues. Here the CDR3 DNA reads TGTGCCATCCCAGACAGGGAAGATGGCTACACCTTC. Its translation: CAIPDREDGYTF.

The rearrangement links TRBV7-9 to TRBJ2-3; TRBD2 agrees at 7 bases. There are 14 residues in the CDR3. Trimming removed 4 bases from V and 10 bases from J; junction bases left unmatched: 11. Germline values: CDR1 SEHNR, CDR2 FQNEAQ (reference sequence). The CDR3 here is CASSSLRGDDAQYF. The CDR3 DNA reads as TGTGCCAGCAGCTCCCTTCGGGGGGACGATGCGCAGTATTTT.

In its sample, this clone was seen a few times. The chain has TRBV19 and TRBJ2-5; D perhaps matches TRBD1 (6 bases). This CDR3 is 13 amino acids long. Trimming removed 5 bases at V and 4 bases at J, with 11 bases between. Germline V gene lookup returns CDR1 LNHDA and CDR2 SQIVND (reference sequence). The chain's CDR3 is CASSGGRRETQYF. The CDR3 nucleotides read TGTGCCAGTAGTGGGGGCAGGCGAGAGACCCAGTACTTC.

This clone was recorded a few times. This chain connects TRBV6-1 to TRBJ2-4; tentative D call: TRBD1 (5 bases). The CDR3 runs 12 residues. Trimming took 6 bases from V and 8 from J, leaving 11 bases between them. Germline loops: CDR1 MNHNS, CDR2 SASEGT. In DNA, the CDR3 is TGTGCCAGCAGGCAGGGAAAACACATTCAGTACTTC. The encoded protein is CASRQGKHIQYF.

The chain has TRBV5-1 and TRBJ2-6, with D perhaps matching TRBD1 (6 bases). Germline lookup yields CDR1 SGHRS and CDR2 YFSETQ. The CDR3 runs to 15 residues. V dropped 6 bases and J dropped 2 bases, with 12 bases sitting between them. For the CDR3, the DNA is TGCGCCAGCACTAAACAGGGCCCTGGGGCCAACGTCCTGACTTTC. It translates to CASTKQGPGANVLTF.

A word on this clone: This same CDR3 is encoded by further DNA sequences in the sample. The rearrangement joins TRBV7-2 to TRBJ2-3; no clear D. The CDR3 loop spans 12 amino acids. Germline values: CDR1 SGHTA, CDR2 FQGNSA. The V end was cut by 5 bases, the J end by 3 bases, with 6 bases between. The chain's CDR3 is CASSPSTDTQYF. The CDR3 nucleotides are TGTGCCAGCAGCCCCTCTACAGATACGCAGTATTTT.

This clone was recorded a few times. This chain connects TRBV11-2 to TRBJ2-7; TRBD2 matches 13 bases. CDR3 length: 18 amino acids. The J segment lost 0 bases and the V segment lost 5 bases, leaving 10 bases of the junction unmatched. Germline loops: CDR1 SGHAT, CDR2 FQNNGV. CDR3 DNA: TGTGCCAGCAGCCCCCGTCCGGGACTAGCGGGGTTCTCCTACGAGCAGTACTTC. Protein: CASSPRPGLAGFSYEQYF.

The rearrangement links TRBV6-1 to TRBJ2-7; 8 bases map to TRBD1. The CDR3 sequence is 14 residues long. With V trimmed by 5 bases and J by 3 bases, 6 bases remained unmatched. The germline V gene has CDR1 MNHNS and CDR2 SASEGT. In nucleotides, the CDR3 is TGTGCCAGCAGTTTACTGGACAGGGACTACGAGCAGTACTTC. Protein product: CASSLLDRDYEQYF.

This clone was detected a few times. The chain recombines TRBV9 with TRBJ2-7, with unresolved D. Trimming pared 3 bases from V and 1 base from J, leaving 14 bases between. Germline CDR1 SGDLS, CDR2 YYNGEE. This CDR3 has 15 residues. CDR3 sequence: CASSENPGPSYEQYF. DNA of the CDR3: TGTGCCAGCAGCGAGAACCCTGGCCCGTCCTACGAGCAGTACTTC.